The entry that follows covers one TCR beta chain sequence. Its antigen is not identified. The data belong to a study of cytomegalovirus exposure and HLA in healthy donors. Findings and caveats of the study: Among CMV-associated TCR beta chains, most appeared HLA-restricted in a later analysis.

PCR was performed using 60 Vbeta and 13 Jbeta primers. Using immunoSEQ multiplex PCR, the repertoire was profiled, and TCRdb retains in-frame clones only, with some absent. The sample yields 150,000 to 180,000 clones, around three quarters seen once. CDR1 is GTSNPN and CDR2 is SVGIG in the germline V gene (reference sequence). V was cut by 7 bases and J by 3 bases, with 17 bases left in between. The CDR3 extends over 14 amino acids. Sequencing was carried out using PBMCs. The chain has TRBV30 and TRBJ2-3; D is perhaps TRBD1 (6 bases). This clonotype was obtained from a woman aged 35 to 49 in good health and CMV-seronegative. This CDR3 reads CAYRAVGVTDTQYF. CDR3 DNA: TGTGCCTACAGGGCGGTTGGAGTTACAGATACGCAGTATTTT.